This is a list of T cell receptor beta chains from one sample in a study of T-cell reconstitution after alpha-beta-depleted transplantation in children. Using its own MiXCR run on the PCR reads, TCRdb lists one record per CDR3 protein. The top ten clones hold nearly 98% of a sample with roughly 50,000 distinct CDR3 sequences, 40% to 55% of them seen once. The specimen comprised PBMCs, mostly from graft donor cells, sampled 360 days after TCRalphabeta/CD19-depleted stem cell transplant. The source is a male patient between 5 and 17 years old who had a stem cell transplant for acute lymphoblastic leukemia, so the T cells may come from the graft donor. CDR3s include the opening cysteine and the closing phenylalanine or tryptophan. The D gene is left open where the match is weak. The listing skips clone size in some rows; elsewhere it reads once, few, many or a size class.

V: TRBV5-1; J: TRBJ2-1; size: -; D: TRBD2; DNA: TGCGCCAGCATCCTGCAAGGGGGATTAGCGGGAGTTCATCCGTTCTTC; CDR3: CASILQGGLAGVHPFF
V: TRBV29-1; J: TRBJ2-7; size: -; D: -; DNA: TGCAGCGTTGAAGGGCAGGGTGGGTACGAGCAGTACTTC; CDR3: CSVEGQGGYEQYF
V: TRBV11-2; J: TRBJ1-2; size: -; D: -; DNA: TGTGCCAGCAGTTTTATCCGGGCCAACTATGGCTACACCTTC; CDR3: CASSFIRANYGYTF
V: TRBV6-4; J: TRBJ2-3; size: -; D: TRBD1; DNA: TGTGCCAGCAGTGACCCAGGACAGGGCACAGATACGCAGTATTTT; CDR3: CASSDPGQGTDTQYF
V: TRBV12-3/TRBV12-4; J: TRBJ2-7; size: -; D: -; DNA: TGTGCCAGCAGTTTAAACAGGGAACGATCCTACGAGCAGTACTTC; CDR3: CASSLNRERSYEQYF
V: TRBV10-1; J: TRBJ2-3; size: -; D: -; DNA: TGCGCCAGCAGTGAGTCGGCGGGGGCCACAGATACGCAGTATTTT; CDR3: CASSESAGATDTQYF
V: TRBV2; J: TRBJ2-1; size: -; D: -; DNA: TGTGCCAGCAGTGAAGTGTGGGGCAATGAGCAGTTCTTC; CDR3: CASSEVWGNEQFF
V: TRBV4-3; J: TRBJ2-2; size: -; D: TRBD1; DNA: TGCGCCAGCAGCCACCGACAGGGGGCCGCGAACACCGGGGAGCTGTTTTTT; CDR3: CASSHRQGAANTGELFF
V: TRBV7-9; J: TRBJ2-5; size: -; D: TRBD1; DNA: TGTGCCAGCAGCTTCCTTGACAGGGGTGAGACCCAGTACTTC; CDR3: CASSFLDRGETQYF
V: TRBV24-1; J: TRBJ1-4; size: -; D: TRBD1; DNA: TGTGCCACCAGTGAAGGGACAGGGGGATCGGCCGAAAAACTGTTTTTT; CDR3: CATSEGTGGSAEKLFF
V: TRBV29-1; J: TRBJ2-2; size: few; D: -; DNA: TGCAGCGTTGAACTGGAGAACACCGGGGAGCTGTTTTTT; CDR3: CSVELENTGELFF
V: TRBV15; J: TRBJ2-3; size: -; D: TRBD2; DNA: TGTGCCACCAGCAGTCCCCTAGCGGGAGGAGCGCAGTATTTT; CDR3: CATSSPLAGGAQYF
V: TRBV21-1; J: TRBJ2-5; size: -; D: -; DNA: TGTGCCAGCAGCAACCAGGGGCCCAAGGAGACCCAGTACTTC; CDR3: CASSNQGPKETQYF
V: TRBV7-6; J: TRBJ2-7; size: -; D: TRBD2; DNA: TGTGCCAGCAGCCTAGGTGAAGGCGGGAGAACCTACGAGCAGTACTTC; CDR3: CASSLGEGGRTYEQYF
V: TRBV12-3/TRBV12-4; J: TRBJ2-1; size: many; D: -; DNA: TGTGCCAGCAGTGCCGGGACCCACTTTAGCTCCTACAATGAGCAGTTCTTC; CDR3: CASSAGTHFSSYNEQFF
V: TRBV5-1; J: TRBJ2-5; size: -; D: TRBD2; DNA: TGCGCCAGCAGCCGGACTAGCGGGGGCCGCCGGTGGGAGACCCAGTACTTC; CDR3: CASSRTSGGRRWETQYF
V: TRBV6-2/TRBV6-3; J: TRBJ1-1; size: few; D: -; DNA: TGTGCCAGCAGTTACAGGGGTATGAACACTGAAGCTTTCTTT; CDR3: CASSYRGMNTEAFF
V: TRBV20-1; J: TRBJ2-3; size: few; D: -; DNA: TGCAGTGCTAGCAGGGTAACCACAGATACGCAGTATTTT; CDR3: CSASRVTTDTQYF
V: TRBV4-3; J: TRBJ1-1; size: -; D: -; DNA: TGCGCCAGCAGCCAAGGACCCTTAATAGGGACTGAAGCTTTCTTT; CDR3: CASSQGPLIGTEAFF
V: TRBV10-3; J: TRBJ2-7; size: -; D: TRBD1; DNA: TGTGCCATCAAGGGGGCAGGGTCCTACGAGCAGTACTTC; CDR3: CAIKGAGSYEQYF
V: TRBV29-1; J: TRBJ2-7; size: -; D: -; DNA: TGCAGCGTAGCCGGCCTAGCGAGGAGGAACGAGCAGTACTTC; CDR3: CSVAGLARRNEQYF
V: TRBV9; J: TRBJ2-1; size: -; D: -; DNA: TGTGCCAGCAGCGCGATGGGCACCTACAATGAGCAGTTCTTC; CDR3: CASSAMGTYNEQFF
V: TRBV7-3; J: TRBJ2-2; size: -; D: TRBD1; DNA: TGTGCCAGCAACCCAGGGGGCACCGGGGAGCTGTTTTTT; CDR3: CASNPGGTGELFF